The 17 T cell receptor beta chains presented below share a single source sample, sequenced in a study of Ad26.COV2.S vaccination and SARS-CoV-2 variants. The assay was immunoSEQ multiplex PCR, and TCRdb's table has in-frame clones only and misses some. The sample includes fewer than 800,000 clones, roughly nine tenths seen only once; the top ten take 1.5%. Treatment of the sample: 15 to 20 received Ad26.COV2.S at low or high dose, single or two shots; 5 received placebo; per-sample allocation not given. At day 63 after the first vaccine or placebo injection, samples were drawn. Sequenced here: peripheral blood, sampled in a trial of Ad26.COV2.S vaccine versus placebo. The receptors come from a person aged 18-65 years who received the Ad26.COV2.S COVID-19 vaccine or a placebo.

This clone was observed a handful of times. The rearrangement uses TRBV11-2 and TRBJ2-7; 14 bases align to TRBD2. The CDR3 is made up of 17 amino acids. V lost 3 bases to trimming and J lost 2 bases; unmatched junction nucleotides: 6. Looked up from germline, CDR1 is SGHAT and CDR2 is FQNNGV. CDR3 DNA sequence: TGTGCCAGCAGCTTTAGACTAGCGGGGGGGCTGCCCTACGAGCAGTACTTC. Protein product: CASSFRLAGGLPYEQYF.

This sequence joins TRBV19 and TRBJ1-2; D ambiguous. This CDR3 contains 14 residues. V was cut by 3 bases and J by 0 bases, with 8 bases left in between. CDR1 LNHDA and CDR2 SQIVND come from the germline V gene (reference sequence). In nucleotides, the CDR3 is TGTGCCAGTAGTATGAGCAGCCCTAACTATGGCTACACCTTC. It specifies CASSMSSPNYGYTF.

This sequence joins TRBV3-1 (or the pseudogene TRBV3-2) and TRBJ2-5; 7 bases fit TRBD1. The CDR3 spans 14 residues. J was trimmed by 4 bases and V by 6 bases; bases with no gene match: 8. Germline CDR1 and CDR2: LGHDT and YNNKEL (reference sequence). The DNA for the CDR3 is TGTGCCAGCAGACACAGGGGAGCCCGAGAGACCCAGTACTTC. As protein: CASRHRGARETQYF.

This chain links TRBV29-1 with TRBJ1-4, with D possibly TRBD1 on 6 matching bases. CDR1 SQVTM and CDR2 ANQGSEA come from the germline V gene. Trimming took 7 bases from V and 1 from J, leaving 16 bases between them. The CDR3 length is 15 residues. Written as DNA, the CDR3 is TGCAGCGCTGTCAGGGGTATCGGAACTAATGAAAAACTGTTTTTT. It codes for CSAVRGIGTNEKLFF.

The CDR3 region is CASSERASGGWNEQFF. CDR3 coding DNA: TGTGCCAGCAGTGAAAGGGCTAGCGGGGGTTGGAATGAGCAGTTCTTC. V usage is TRBV2 and J usage is TRBJ2-1, with 10 bases that match TRBD2. V was pared by 2 bases and J by 7 bases, with 8 bases of the junction left unmatched. Germline V gives CDR1 SNHLY, CDR2 FYNNEI. The CDR3 consists of 16 residues.

This sequence joins TRBV13 and TRBJ1-1; 8 bases map to TRBD1. The J segment lost 1 base and the V segment lost 5 bases, leaving 3 bases of the junction unmatched. The CDR3 runs 14 residues. Per the germline V gene, CDR1 is PRHDT and CDR2 is FYEKMQ (reference sequence). The CDR3 spells CASSPGTGNTEAFF. The CDR3 DNA reads as TGTGCCAGCAGCCCCGGGACAGGGAACACTGAAGCTTTCTTT.

The rearrangement uses TRBV30 and TRBJ2-4, with D perhaps TRBD2 (6 bases). This CDR3 spans 11 amino acids. CDR1 and CDR2 (germline): GTSNPN, SVGIG (reference sequence). The V end lost 1 base, the J end lost 10 bases, and 8 bases lay between the germline ends. The CDR3 reads CAWSGGVIQYF. As DNA, the CDR3 is TGTGCCTGGAGTGGCGGGGTAATTCAGTACTTC. The full variable domain, in which reference TRBV30 and TRBJ2-4 provide the parts outside the CDR3, is SQTIHQWPATLVQPVGSPLSLECTVEGTSNPNLYWYRQAAGRGLQLLFYSVGIGQISSEVPQNLSASRPQDRQFILSSKKLLLSDSGFYLCAWSGGVIQYFGAGTRLSVL.

The chain links TRBV19 to TRBJ1-2; 8 nucleotides line up with TRBD1. J was trimmed by 4 bases and V by 3 bases; bases with no gene match: 10. CDR3 length: 16 amino acids. The germline CDR1 and CDR2 sequences are LNHDA and SQIVND (reference sequence). CDR3 region: CASSMRAGGAPYGYTF. Written as DNA, the CDR3 is TGTGCCAGTAGTATGAGGGCAGGGGGCGCCCCCTATGGCTACACCTTC.

In the case of this clone: At the DNA level, this CDR3 is encoded by other sequences in the same sample as well. The V gene is TRBV18, the J gene TRBJ1-3; D is perhaps TRBD1 (5 bases). The V gene's germline CDR1 is KGHSH and CDR2 LQKENI. This CDR3 spans 13 amino acids. The V end lost 3 bases, the J end lost 7 bases, and 10 bases lay between the germline ends. This chain's CDR3 is CASSPAEGNTIYF. DNA of the CDR3: TGTGCCAGCTCACCCGCCGAGGGGAACACCATATATTTT.

CDR3 DNA sequence: TGCAGCGGGTCGGAAGAGACCCAGTACTTC. Residues: CSGSEETQYF. The chain carries TRBV29-1 and TRBJ2-5; D gene ambiguous. V was shortened by 7 bases and J by 3 bases, with 6 bases between the two germline ends. This CDR3 contains 10 residues. Germline values: CDR1 SQVTM, CDR2 ANQGSEA.

V and J are TRBV19 and TRBJ2-7; D may match TRBD1 or TRBD2 (6 bases each). This CDR3 spans 20 amino acids. Looked up from germline, CDR1 is LNHDA and CDR2 is SQIVND (reference sequence). V was clipped by 0 bases and J by 1 base, with 25 bases between them. The CDR3 protein is CASSIEARGSASGLSYEQYF. The CDR3, as DNA: TGTGCCAGTAGTATAGAGGCCAGGGGATCTGCGAGCGGGTTGTCCTACGAGCAGTACTTC. The whole variable domain, remainder taken from reference TRBV19 and TRBJ2-7, is DGGITQSPKYLFRKEGQNVTLSCEQNLNHDAMYWYRQDPGQGLRLIYYSQIVNDFQKGDIAEGYSVSREKKESFPLTVTSAQKNPTAFYLCASSIEARGSASGLSYEQYFGPGTRLTVT.

The chain joins TRBV10-3 to TRBJ2-5, with 9 bases matching TRBD2. The germline V gene has CDR1 ENHRY and CDR2 SYGVKD. The CDR3 totals 13 residues. V was pared by 10 bases and J by 1 base, with 4 bases of the junction left unmatched. The CDR3: CANAGGLQETQYF. The DNA for the CDR3 is TGTGCCAACGCGGGGGGGCTCCAAGAGACCCAGTACTTC.

The chain couples TRBV3-1 (or the pseudogene TRBV3-2) to TRBJ2-3; 7 bases fit TRBD2. CDR1 and CDR2 (germline): LGHDT, YNNKEL (reference sequence). There are 18 residues in the CDR3. V shed 0 bases, J shed 0 bases, and the junction held 9 bases outside the gene matches. The CDR3 spells CASSQDSEGGPSTDTQYF. In nucleotides, the CDR3 is TGTGCCAGCAGCCAAGATAGCGAGGGAGGGCCCAGCACAGATACGCAGTATTTT.

This sequence joins TRBV7-9 and TRBJ1-4; 7 bases align to TRBD1. In germline, CDR1 is SEHNR, CDR2 FQNEAQ (reference sequence). After removal of 4 bases from V and 5 bases from J, the junction contained 10 bases not matched to a gene. The CDR3 sequence is 16 residues long. Here the CDR3 reads CASSSSGGLSNEKLFF. In DNA form, the CDR3 reads TGTGCCAGCAGCTCGTCAGGGGGATTGAGCAATGAAAAACTGTTTTTT.

This rearrangement joins TRBV7-8 to TRBJ1-1; possible D gene TRBD1, 5 bases. In germline, CDR1 is SGHVS, CDR2 FQNEAQ. The V end lost 5 bases, the J end lost 0 bases, and 16 bases lay between the germline ends. This CDR3 is 16 amino acids long. As DNA, the CDR3 is TGTGCCAGCAGCCAACCCCACGACAGATTGAACACTGAAGCTTTCTTT. Protein sequence: CASSQPHDRLNTEAFF.

In DNA form, the CDR3 reads TGTGCCAGCAGCTTTCGCGGGCAAGAGACCCAGTACTTC. Amino acid sequence: CASSFRGQETQYF. The chain combines TRBV5-4 with TRBJ2-5, with D perhaps matching TRBD2 (5 bases). The CDR3 has 13 amino acids. Trimming removed 2 bases at V and 2 bases at J, with 7 bases between. CDR1 is SGHNT and CDR2 is YYREEE in the germline V gene (reference sequence).

The V call is TRBV30, the J call TRBJ2-1; possible D gene TRBD2, 6 bases. Trimming left V 0 bases short and J 4 bases short, with 13 bases between. Per germline, CDR1 GTSNPN and CDR2 SVGIG (reference sequence). This CDR3 comprises 15 residues. The CDR3, as DNA: TGTGCCTGGAGTGTAGGGGCTAGCGTTTACAATGAGCAGTTCTTC. Protein sequence: CAWSVGASVYNEQFF. The full variable domain, in which reference TRBV30 and TRBJ2-1 provide the parts outside the CDR3, is SQTIHQWPATLVQPVGSPLSLECTVEGTSNPNLYWYRQAAGRGLQLLFYSVGIGQISSEVPQNLSASRPQDRQFILSSKKLLLSDSGFYLCAWSVGASVYNEQFFGPGTRLTVL.